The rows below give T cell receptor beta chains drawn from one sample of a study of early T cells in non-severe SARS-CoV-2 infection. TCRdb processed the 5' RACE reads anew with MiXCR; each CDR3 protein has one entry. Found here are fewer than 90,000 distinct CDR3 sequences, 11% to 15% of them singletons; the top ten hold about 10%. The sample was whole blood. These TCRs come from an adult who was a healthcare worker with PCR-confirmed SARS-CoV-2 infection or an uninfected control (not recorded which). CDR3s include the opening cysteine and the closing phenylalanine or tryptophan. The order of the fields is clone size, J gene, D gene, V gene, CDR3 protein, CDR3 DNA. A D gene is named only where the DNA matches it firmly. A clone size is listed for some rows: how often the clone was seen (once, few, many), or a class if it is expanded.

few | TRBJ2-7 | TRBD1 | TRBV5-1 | CASSLGPGGSYEQYF | TGCGCCAGCAGCTTGGGGCCAGGGGGCTCCTACGAGCAGTACTTC
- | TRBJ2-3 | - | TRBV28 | CASPDQLSADTQYF | TGTGCCAGCCCAGATCAGCTCAGCGCAGATACGCAGTATTTT
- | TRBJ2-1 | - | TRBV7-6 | CASSLTEEQFF | TGTGCCAGCAGCTTAACGGAGGAGCAGTTCTTC
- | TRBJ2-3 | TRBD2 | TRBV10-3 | CAISESIGLAVGDTQYF | TGTGCCATCAGTGAGTCGATCGGACTAGCGGTCGGAGATACGCAGTATTTT
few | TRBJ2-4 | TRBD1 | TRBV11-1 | CASGPTGTGPWNIQYF | TGTGCCAGCGGACCTACCGGGACAGGGCCTTGGAACATTCAGTACTTC
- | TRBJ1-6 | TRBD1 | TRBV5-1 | CASSIGQAGSPLHF | TGCGCCAGCAGCATCGGACAGGCCGGTTCACCCCTCCACTTT
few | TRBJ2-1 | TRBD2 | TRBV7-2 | CASSLAASGAWNEQFF | TGTGCCAGCAGCTTAGCGGCTAGCGGGGCGTGGAATGAGCAGTTCTTC
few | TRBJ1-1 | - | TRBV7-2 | CASSLVGGAGTEAFF | TGTGCCAGCAGCTTAGTGGGGGGCGCCGGCACTGAAGCTTTCTTT
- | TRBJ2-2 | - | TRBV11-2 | CASSFQNTGELFF | TGTGCCAGCAGCTTTCAGAACACCGGGGAGCTGTTTTTT
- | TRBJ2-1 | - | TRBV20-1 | CSAPKGGNEQFF | TGCAGTGCTCCAAAAGGGGGGAATGAGCAGTTCTTC
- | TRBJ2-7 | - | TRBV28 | CAIQTGGPVYF | TGTGCCATTCAGACGGGGGGCCCAGTGTACTTC
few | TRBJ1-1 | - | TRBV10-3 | CAISESGGTEAFF | TGTGCCATCAGTGAGTCGGGGGGCACTGAAGCTTTCTTT
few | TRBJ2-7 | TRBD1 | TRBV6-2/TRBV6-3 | CASSFTGGRYEQYF | TGTGCCAGCAGTTTTACAGGGGGCCGCTACGAGCAGTACTTC
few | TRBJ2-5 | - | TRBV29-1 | CSVSRGMAETQYF | TGCAGCGTCTCCCGGGGGATGGCGGAGACCCAGTACTTC
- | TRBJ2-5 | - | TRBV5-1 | CASSLEGGTQYF | TGCGCCAGCAGCTTGGAGGGAGGGACCCAGTACTTC
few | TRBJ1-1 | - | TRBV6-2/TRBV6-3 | CASSYLTGSAEAFF | TGTGCCAGCAGTTACTTAACAGGGAGTGCTGAAGCTTTCTTT
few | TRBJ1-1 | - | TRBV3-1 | CASRGQAEHTEAFF | TGTGCCAGCAGGGGCCAAGCAGAACACACTGAAGCTTTCTTT
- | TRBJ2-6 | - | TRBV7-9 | CASSLIDSGANVLTF | TGTGCCAGCAGCTTAATAGACTCTGGGGCCAACGTCCTGACTTTC